The clone carrying this TCR beta chain appeared many times. What it binds is unknown. PCR amplification relied on 60 Vbeta primers (plus 13 Jbeta primers). Only in-frame clones appear in the TCRdb table, and some are missing; sequencing was by immunoSEQ multiplex PCR. This sample yields around 150,000 clones, of which roughly 70% are seen a single time; about 3% belongs to the top ten. This record belongs to a study of cytomegalovirus exposure and HLA in healthy donors. As for the study in general: The early release's HLA-typed donors yielded roughly 85 million unique TCRs.

The V end was cut by 4 bases, the J end by 6 bases, with 11 bases between. Germline CDR1 SGHDT, CDR2 YYEEEE. The CDR3 extends over 12 amino acids. Study-wide results and caveats: The authors confirmed in vitro that a few CMV-associated chains were specific for CMV antigens. Analyzed later, association rates of TCRs varied across HLA loci, with DRB1 most and HLA-C fewest.

The chain carries TRBV5-6 and TRBJ2-7; a possible D gene is TRBD1 (5 bases). Sequencing was carried out using PBMCs. This sequence was found in a woman between 50 and 59 years old in good health and CMV-seropositive. CDR3 DNA: TGTGCCAGCAGCCAAGACAGCTCCGAGCAGTACTTC. This translates into CASSQDSSEQYF.